This T cell receptor beta chain appears in the sequencing data of a study of T cell responses to AZD1222 COVID-19 vaccine. Study details: Some second doses came at about 4 weeks and others at about 12 weeks; these were pooled.

CDR1 is SGDLS and CDR2 is YYNGEE in the germline V gene. The ends were cut back, 0 bases at V and 2 bases at J, with 8 bases in the middle. This CDR3 has 14 residues. About this clone itself: The antigen is not known.

Whole-study results and caveats: A reported finding is that nearly half of spike-specific TCRs target unmutated variant regions. Seropositive AZD1222 recipients at baseline numbered only five or six. The peak T cell response came first, and repertoires were sampled only after it.

Measured with immunoSEQ multiplex PCR; TCRdb has only the in-frame clones, and not every one. The table has 90,000 to 150,000 clones, around 90% seen once. The input for sequencing was peripheral blood, taken on day 0 of AZD1222 vaccination. The rearrangement links TRBV9 to TRBJ2-5; no definite D call. The source of this sequence is an adult in good health. Written as DNA, the CDR3 is TGTGCCAGCAGCGTAGGTCCAGAACAAGAGACCCAGTACTTC. Translating it yields CASSVGPEQETQYF.